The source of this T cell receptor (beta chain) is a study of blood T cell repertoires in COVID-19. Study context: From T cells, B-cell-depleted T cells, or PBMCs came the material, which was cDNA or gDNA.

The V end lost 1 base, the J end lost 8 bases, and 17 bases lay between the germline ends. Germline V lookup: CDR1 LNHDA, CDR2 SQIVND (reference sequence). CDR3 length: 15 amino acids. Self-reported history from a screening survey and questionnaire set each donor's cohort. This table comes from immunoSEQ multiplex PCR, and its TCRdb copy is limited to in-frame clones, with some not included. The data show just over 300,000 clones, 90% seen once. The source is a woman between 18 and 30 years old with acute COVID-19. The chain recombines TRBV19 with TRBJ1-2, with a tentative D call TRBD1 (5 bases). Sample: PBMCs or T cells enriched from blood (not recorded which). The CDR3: CASSIAEGLFYGYTF. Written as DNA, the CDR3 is TGTGCCAGTAGTATAGCGGAGGGGCTCTTCTACGGCTACACCTTC. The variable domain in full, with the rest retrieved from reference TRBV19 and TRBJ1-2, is DGGITQSPKYLFRKEGQNVTLSCEQNLNHDAMYWYRQDPGQGLRLIYYSQIVNDFQKGDIAEGYSVSREKKESFPLTVTSAQKNPTAFYLCASSIAEGLFYGYTFGSGTRLTVV.